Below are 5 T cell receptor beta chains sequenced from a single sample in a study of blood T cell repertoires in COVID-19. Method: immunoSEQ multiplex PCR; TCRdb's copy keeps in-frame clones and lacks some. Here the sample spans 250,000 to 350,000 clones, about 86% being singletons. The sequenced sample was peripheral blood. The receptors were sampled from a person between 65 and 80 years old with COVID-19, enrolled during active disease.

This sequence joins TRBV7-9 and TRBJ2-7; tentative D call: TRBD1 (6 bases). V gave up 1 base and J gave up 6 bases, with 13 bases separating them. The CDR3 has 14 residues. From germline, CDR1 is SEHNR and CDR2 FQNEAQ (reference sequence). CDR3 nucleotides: TGTGCCAGCAGCTTAGATTCAGGGGCCGGCGAGCAGTACTTC. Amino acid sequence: CASSLDSGAGEQYF.

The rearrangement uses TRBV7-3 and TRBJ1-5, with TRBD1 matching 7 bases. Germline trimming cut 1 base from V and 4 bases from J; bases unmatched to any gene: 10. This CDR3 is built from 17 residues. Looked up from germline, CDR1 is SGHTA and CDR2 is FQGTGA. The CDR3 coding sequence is TGTGCCAGCAGCTTAAGGGGGGACAGCAAGAGTAATCAGCCCCAGCATTTT. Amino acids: CASSLRGDSKSNQPQHF.

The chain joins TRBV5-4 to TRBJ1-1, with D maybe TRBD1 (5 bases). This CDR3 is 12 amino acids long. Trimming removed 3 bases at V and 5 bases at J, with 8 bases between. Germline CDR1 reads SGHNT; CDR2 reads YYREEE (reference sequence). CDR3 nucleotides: TGTGCCAGCAGCTCTCAGGGTACTGAAGCTTTCTTT. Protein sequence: CASSSQGTEAFF.

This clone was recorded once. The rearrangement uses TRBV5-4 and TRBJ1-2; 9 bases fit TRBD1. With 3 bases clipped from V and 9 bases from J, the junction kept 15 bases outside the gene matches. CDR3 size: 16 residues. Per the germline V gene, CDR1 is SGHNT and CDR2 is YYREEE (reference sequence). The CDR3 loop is CASSWTTGGTGISYTF. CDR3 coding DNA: TGTGCCAGCAGCTGGACCACCGGTGGGACAGGGATAAGCTACACCTTC.

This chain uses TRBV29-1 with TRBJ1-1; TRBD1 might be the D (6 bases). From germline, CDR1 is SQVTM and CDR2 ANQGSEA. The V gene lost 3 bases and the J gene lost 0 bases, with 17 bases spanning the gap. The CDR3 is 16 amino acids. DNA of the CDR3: TGCAGCGTTGACGGTGGACAGACTGCACTGAACACTGAAGCTTTCTTT. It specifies CSVDGGQTALNTEAFF. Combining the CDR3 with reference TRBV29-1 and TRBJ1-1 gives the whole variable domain SAVISQKPSRDICQRGTSLTIQCQVDSQVTMMFWYRQQPGQSLTLIATANQGSEATYESGFVIDKFPISRPNLTFSTLTVSNMSPEDSSIYLCSVDGGQTALNTEAFFGQGTRLTVV.